This T cell receptor beta chain is drawn from a study of post-analysis software for immune sequencing data. Note on this clonotype: Its antigen is not identified.

General observations from the study: Normalized Chao1 diversity was significantly lower in multiple sclerosis patients than in controls. Four or five TRBV segments were significantly more frequent in patients than in controls. TRBV5-6, TRBV5-1 and TRBV20-1 were among these segments. Under F measure analysis, samples from one preparation batch co-clustered strongly.

CDR1 and CDR2 from the germline V gene are MGHRA and YSYEKL. The CDR3 runs to 13 residues. The junction had 6 bases not matched to a gene; V was cut back by 7 bases and J by 5 bases. Unique molecular identifiers were present in the TCR beta cDNA libraries. cDNA molecules numbering 400,000 to 550,000 came from roughly 1.1 to 9.2 million T cells. TCRdb ran MiXCR on the PCR reads and lists one entry per CDR3 protein. The repertoire holds hundreds of thousands of distinct CDR3 sequences, roughly three fifths seen once, with about 11% in the top ten. Source material: blood. The chain carries TRBV4-1 and TRBJ2-7; 9 bases fit TRBD2. This receptor was obtained from a girl between 2 and 10 years old with multiple sclerosis. The CDR3 sequence is CASTSGTSNEQYF. Here the CDR3 DNA reads TGCGCCAGCACCTCCGGGACTAGCAACGAGCAGTACTTC.